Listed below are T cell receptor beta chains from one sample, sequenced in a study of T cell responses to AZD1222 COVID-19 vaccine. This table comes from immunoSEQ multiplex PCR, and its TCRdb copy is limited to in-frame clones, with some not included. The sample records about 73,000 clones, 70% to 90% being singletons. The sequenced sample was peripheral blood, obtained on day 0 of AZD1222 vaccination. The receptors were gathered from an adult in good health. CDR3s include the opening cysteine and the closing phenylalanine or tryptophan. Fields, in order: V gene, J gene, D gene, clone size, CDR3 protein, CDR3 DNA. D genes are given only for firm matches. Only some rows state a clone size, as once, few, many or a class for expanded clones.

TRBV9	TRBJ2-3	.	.	CASSPTPWAARTDTQYF	TGTGCCAGCAGCCCGACTCCCTGGGCCGCCCGCACAGATACGCAGTATTTT
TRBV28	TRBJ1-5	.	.	CASSLSGYNQPQHF	TGTGCCAGCAGTTTATCCGGATACAATCAGCCCCAGCATTTT
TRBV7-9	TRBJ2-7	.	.	CASSFMSAYEQYF	TGTGCCAGCAGCTTTATGAGTGCCTACGAGCAGTACTTC
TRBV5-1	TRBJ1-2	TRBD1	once	CASSLGQGGRDGYTF	TGCGCCAGCAGCTTGGGACAGGGAGGAAGGGATGGCTACACCTTC
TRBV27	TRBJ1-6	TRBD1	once	CASSSGQANSPLHF	TGTGCCAGCAGTTCAGGACAGGCTAATTCACCCCTCCACTTT
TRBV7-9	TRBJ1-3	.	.	CASSPLEGSGNTIYF	TGTGCCAGCAGCCCCCTGGAGGGCTCTGGAAACACCATATATTTT
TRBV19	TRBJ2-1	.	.	CASSIAALTYNEQFF	TGTGCCAGTAGTATAGCGGCCCTTACCTACAATGAGCAGTTCTTC
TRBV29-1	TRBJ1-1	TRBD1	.	CSVGAPGGHTEAFF	TGCAGCGTTGGAGCCCCAGGGGGCCACACTGAAGCTTTCTTT
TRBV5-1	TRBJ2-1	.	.	CASSPRTEGYNEQFF	TGCGCCAGCAGCCCCAGGACAGAGGGCTACAATGAGCAGTTCTTC
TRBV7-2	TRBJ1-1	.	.	CASSLDLGGETEAFF	TGTGCCAGCAGCTTAGATTTGGGGGGCGAGACTGAAGCTTTCTTT
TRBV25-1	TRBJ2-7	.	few	CASSGGRTALGYEQYF	TGTGCCAGCAGTGGGGGACGGACAGCATTAGGGTACGAGCAGTACTTC
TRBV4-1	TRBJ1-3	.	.	CASSDLGGPGNTIYF	TGCGCCAGCAGTGACCTGGGGGGCCCTGGAAACACCATATATTTT
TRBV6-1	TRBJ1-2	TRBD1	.	CASSDIWDRGSNYGYTF	TGTGCCAGCAGTGATATCTGGGACAGGGGATCCAACTATGGCTACACCTTC
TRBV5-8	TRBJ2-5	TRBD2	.	CASSRGVAGIQETQYF	TGTGCCAGCAGCCGCGGGGTAGCGGGGATCCAAGAGACCCAGTACTTC
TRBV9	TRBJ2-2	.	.	CASSAYRAAGELFF	TGTGCCAGCAGCGCCTACAGGGCGGCCGGGGAGCTGTTTTTT
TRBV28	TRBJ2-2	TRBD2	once	CASSLAGTSGPGELFF	TGTGCCAGCAGTTTAGCGGGGACTAGCGGCCCCGGGGAGCTGTTTTTT
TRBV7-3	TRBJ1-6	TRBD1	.	CASSLEGTGGSPLHF	TGTGCCAGCAGCTTAGAGGGGACAGGGGGTTCACCCCTCCACTTT
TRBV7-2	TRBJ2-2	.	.	CASSRTAPDTGELFF	TGTGCCAGCAGCAGGACAGCCCCGGACACCGGGGAGCTGTTTTTT
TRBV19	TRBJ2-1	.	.	CASSMSLTVEQFF	TGTGCCAGTAGTATGTCGTTGACGGTTGAGCAGTTCTTC
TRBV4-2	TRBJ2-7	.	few	CASSPGPGFEQYF	TGTGCCAGCAGCCCGGGACCCGGTTTCGAGCAGTACTTC
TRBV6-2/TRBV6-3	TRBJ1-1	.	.	CASSYSRAGTTEAFF	TGTGCCAGCAGCTATAGCAGGGCGGGGACCACTGAAGCTTTCTTT
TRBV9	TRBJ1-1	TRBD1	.	CASSVAGQGSEAFF	TGTGCCAGCAGCGTAGCCGGACAGGGATCTGAAGCTTTCTTT
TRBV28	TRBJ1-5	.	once	CASSLGQRNQPQHF	TGTGCCAGCAGTTTAGGACAGCGGAATCAGCCCCAGCATTTT
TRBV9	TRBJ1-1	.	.	CASSPQLYANTEAFF	TGTGCCAGCAGCCCTCAGTTGTACGCGAACACTGAAGCTTTCTTT
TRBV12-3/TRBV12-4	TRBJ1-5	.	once	CASTQGGNQPQHF	TGTGCCAGCACTCAGGGAGGCAATCAGCCCCAGCATTTT
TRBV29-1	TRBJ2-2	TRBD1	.	CSVENRGTGELFF	TGCAGCGTTGAAAACAGGGGCACCGGGGAGCTGTTTTTT